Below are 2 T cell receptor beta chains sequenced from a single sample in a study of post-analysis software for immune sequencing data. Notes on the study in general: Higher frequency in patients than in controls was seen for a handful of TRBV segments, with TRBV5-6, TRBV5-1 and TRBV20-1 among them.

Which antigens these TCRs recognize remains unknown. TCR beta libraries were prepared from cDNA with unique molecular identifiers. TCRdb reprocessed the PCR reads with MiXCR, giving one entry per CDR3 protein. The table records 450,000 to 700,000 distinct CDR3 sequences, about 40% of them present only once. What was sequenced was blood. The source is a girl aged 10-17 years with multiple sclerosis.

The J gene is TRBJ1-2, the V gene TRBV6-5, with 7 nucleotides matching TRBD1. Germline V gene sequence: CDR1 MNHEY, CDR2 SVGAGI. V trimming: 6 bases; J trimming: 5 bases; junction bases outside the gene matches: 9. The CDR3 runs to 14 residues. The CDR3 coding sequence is TGTGCCAGCAGCTTCCGGGACAGCAGTTATGGCTACACCTTC. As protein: CASSFRDSSYGYTF.

DNA of the CDR3: TGTGCCAGCAGTTACTCCAGCCGACGGCCGAAGGCCAACGTCCTGACTTTC. Its protein is CASSYSSRRPKANVLTF. V is TRBV6-6 and J is TRBJ2-6, with D uncertain. The CDR3 sequence is 17 residues long. CDR1 and CDR2 (germline): MNHNY, SVGAGI (reference sequence). Trimming removed 0 bases at V and 6 bases at J, with 15 bases between.